This TCR beta chain was found in a study of Ad26.COV2.S vaccination and SARS-CoV-2 variants. Sample treatment: roughly 20 received Ad26.COV2.S at low or high dose, single or two shots; roughly five received placebo; per-sample allocation not given. The study sampled participants on day 63 after the first vaccine or placebo injection. TCRdb keeps only in-frame clones here, not all; method: immunoSEQ multiplex PCR. The table records more than 300,000 clones, 85% of them present only once. Germline V gene lookup returns CDR1 SGHAT and CDR2 FQNNGV. The V end was cut by 2 bases, the J end by 8 bases, with 12 bases between. The CDR3 runs to 14 residues.

Sequences were derived from peripheral blood, sampled in a trial of Ad26.COV2.S vaccine versus placebo. The V gene is TRBV11-2, the J gene TRBJ1-4; TRBD1 is a possible D gene (5 bases). The receptor was isolated from a person between 18 and 59 years old who received the Ad26.COV2.S COVID-19 vaccine or a placebo. The CDR3 loop reads CASSLTGLGEKLFF. In DNA, the CDR3 is TGTGCCAGCAGCTTAACGGGGCTTGGGGAAAAACTGTTTTTT.